What follows is one T cell receptor (beta chain) and its context. Its target is not known. Naivety among CD8 cells was defined by CD45RO negativity and positive CCR7 selection, thereby excluding terminally differentiated effector memory CD45RA+ cells. The data were taken from a study of shared clonotypes between healthy human individuals. Notes on the study in general: Sequencing depth was expected to influence donor clonotype sharing. Sample collection involved blood only; tissue repertoires are likely different.

V lost 3 bases, J lost 6 bases, and 15 bases lay in between. The CDR3 has 14 residues. CDR1 is SGHKS, CDR2 YYEKEE, per germline (reference sequence). Generated by immunoSEQ multiplex PCR, the TCRdb table keeps only in-frame clones and is missing some. This sample carries hundreds of thousands of clones, just under 97% of them seen once, and the ten largest clones take around 0.11%. Input material: naive CD8+ T cells sorted from blood. The genes are TRBV5-5 and TRBJ1-2; D gene unclear. This receptor was obtained from a woman in her thirties in good health. The CDR3 here is CASSSPDGGNGYTF. The CDR3 region has the DNA TGTGCCAGCAGCTCCCCCGACGGCGGGAATGGCTACACCTTC.